This passage covers 23 T cell receptor beta chains from one sample sequenced in a study of CD8+CD57+ T cells in acquired aplastic anemia. Investigators profiled TCR beta VDJ and CDR3 from genomic DNA template. TCRdb reprocessed the reads with MiXCR, giving one entry per CDR3 protein. Among about 420,000 distinct CDR3 sequences listed, about two thirds were seen once. Sequences were obtained from sorted CD4+, CD8+, or CD8+CD57+ T cells (not recorded which) from PBMCs. These receptors were taken from a human donor in good health, serving as a control.

This clonotype appeared many times. This chain uses TRBV7-2 with TRBJ2-1; D is ambiguous. CDR3 length: 14 residues. From germline, CDR1 is SGHTA and CDR2 FQGNSA. Trimming took 1 base from V and 8 from J, leaving 12 bases between them. The CDR3 nucleotides are TGTGCCAGCAGCTTAGAGTACAGCTTCTATGAGCAGTTCTTC. Translated, it gives CASSLEYSFYEQFF. The variable domain in full, completed from reference TRBV7-2 and TRBJ2-1, reads GAGVSQSPSNKVTEKGKDVELRCDPISGHTALYWYRQSLGQGLEFLIYFQGNSAPDKSGLPSDRFSAERTGGSVSTLTIQRTQQEDSAVYLCASSLEYSFYEQFFGPGTRLTVL.

This clonotype has just one count. The junction does not match germline at one end; this may be a read error. The genes are TRBV5-1 and TRBJ2-3; D is undetermined. This CDR3 contains 16 residues. The germline V gene encodes CDR1 SGHRS and CDR2 YFSETQ. DNA of the CDR3: TGTGCCAGCAGCCATCACCGGGCGCGAGCCACAGATACGCAGTATTTT. Its translation: CASSHHRARATDTQYF.

The V gene is TRBV7-2, the J gene TRBJ2-7, with TRBD1 as a possible D gene (8 bases). Per germline, CDR1 SGHTA and CDR2 FQGNSA. The ends were cut back, 5 bases at V and 6 bases at J, with 14 bases in the middle. The CDR3 loop spans 13 amino acids. CDR3 bases: TGTGCCAGCAGCACAGGGGGGGGGTGCGAGCAGTACTTC. Translated: CASSTGGGCEQYF.

The chain joins TRBV20-1 to TRBJ1-6; tentative D call: TRBD1 (6 bases). Trimming removed 1 base at V and 6 bases at J, with 13 bases between. The CDR3 consists of 15 residues. Germline V gene sequence: CDR1 DFQATT, CDR2 SNEGSKA (reference sequence). Written as DNA, the CDR3 is TGCAGTGCTAGAGTAACAGGGAGTGTTAATTCACCCCTCCACTTT. It yields the protein CSARVTGSVNSPLHF.

A word on this clonotype: Given the absence of the conserved phenylalanine or tryptophan at the CDR3 end, a read error is likely. It is unclear where the CDR3 begins or ends on the DNA, so no DNA is shown, and the CDR3 is as TCRdb lists it. CDR3 amino acids: CASSFVQGYTL. The genes are TRBV7-2 and TRBJ1-2. The CDR3 contains 11 residues when both ends are counted. Germline V gene sequence: CDR1 SGHTA, CDR2 FQGNSA.

This clonotype was counted at least ten times. This rearrangement joins TRBV29-1 to TRBJ1-4; D may be TRBD1 (5 bases). CDR1 is SQVTM and CDR2 is ANQGSEA in the germline V gene. The CDR3 has 14 residues. V was pared by 7 bases and J by 7 bases, with 19 bases between. Here the CDR3 DNA reads TGCAGCGCTTGGGGGTCCGGGGAGGCTGAAAAACTGTTTTTT. It specifies CSAWGSGEAEKLFF.

Remarks on this clonotype: Likely a read error: the CDR3 ends without its conserved phenylalanine or tryptophan. No DNA is shown, since the ends of the CDR3 on it are uncertain; the CDR3 is the one TCRdb lists. V gene TRBV24-1 combines with J gene TRBJ2-1. The length of the CDR3 is 8 amino acids, counting both ends. Germline CDR1 is KGHDR and CDR2 is SFDVKD. CDR3 loop: CATSDHNT.

This clonotype was counted only a few times. This chain connects TRBV10-1 to TRBJ2-3, with 12 positions matching TRBD1. Germline-derived CDR1 and CDR2 are WNHNN and SYGVQD (reference sequence). J was trimmed by 5 bases and V by 9 bases; bases with no gene match: 3. The CDR3 loop spans 13 amino acids. In DNA form, the CDR3 reads TGCGCCAGACGGGACAGGGGGCAAGATACGCAGTATTTT. This gives the protein CARRDRGQDTQYF.

This clonotype was detected only once. The junction and the germline gene differ at one end; a read error may be behind it. The chain uses TRBV7-9 and TRBJ2-1, with 9 positions matching TRBD2. The CDR3 loop spans 14 amino acids. Germline V gives CDR1 SEHNR, CDR2 FQNEAQ (reference sequence). The CDR3 reads CAGSLRLAGSEQFF. The CDR3 nucleotides are TGTGCCGGCAGCCTCCGGCTAGCGGGGAGTGAGCAGTTCTTC.

This clonotype was counted many times. The rearrangement uses TRBV19 and TRBJ2-5, with 8 bases lining up with TRBD2. V dropped 0 bases and J dropped 4; count of bases not matched to a gene: 7. The CDR3 consists of 16 residues. Looked up from germline, CDR1 is LNHDA and CDR2 is SQIVND (reference sequence). The CDR3 sequence is CASSIDTGGPRETQYF. The CDR3 nucleotides are TGTGCCAGTAGTATAGATACGGGGGGGCCGAGAGAGACCCAGTACTTC.

Worth noting for this clonotype: As the CDR3 is not closed by the conserved phenylalanine or tryptophan, this likely results from a read error. No DNA is shown, since the ends of the CDR3 on it are uncertain; the CDR3 is the one TCRdb lists. CDR3 region: CASRRTSGGANTGD. The chain links TRBV7-2 to TRBJ1-5. The CDR3 extends over 14 residues, inclusive of both ends. The germline CDR1 and CDR2 sequences are SGHTA and FQGNSA.

This clonotype was recorded once. The chain combines TRBV15 with TRBJ2-3; D is possibly TRBD2 (7 bases). CDR1 is LNHNV and CDR2 is YYDKDF in the germline V gene (reference sequence). V was cut by 5 bases and J by 2 bases, with 17 bases left in between. The CDR3 is made up of 16 amino acids. Here the CDR3 reads CATSGRTGRDTDTQYF. The CDR3 region has the DNA TGTGCCACCAGCGGCCGAACAGGGAGGGACACAGATACGCAGTATTTT.

This clonotype was picked up many times. Written as DNA, the CDR3 is TGTGCCAGCAGCTTGGCCGGGGGGGGTCCTAATGAAAAACTGTTTTTT. Protein product: CASSLAGGGPNEKLFF. The chain is built from TRBV7-6 and TRBJ1-4; maybe TRBD1 (5 bases). The CDR3 loop spans 16 amino acids. Trimming stripped 3 bases from V and 3 bases from J, with 14 bases between. Germline V gene lookup returns CDR1 SGHVS and CDR2 FNYEAQ.

This clonotype was detected only once. The chain combines TRBV29-1 with TRBJ2-7, with D unclear. The germline CDR1 and CDR2 sequences are SQVTM and ANQGSEA. This CDR3 region has 13 residues. Trimming removed 7 bases from V and 3 bases from J, with 16 bases in between. CDR3 loop: CSGDDGLGYEQYF. DNA of the CDR3: TGCAGCGGCGATGATGGTTTAGGCTACGAGCAGTACTTC.

This clonotype has more than one count but fewer than ten. This may be a read error: a much more frequent sequence differs by one nucleotide. Since no conserved phenylalanine or tryptophan closes the CDR3, a read error is the likely cause. The gene calls are TRBV6-2 or TRBV6-3 and TRBJ1-2; no firm D call. The CDR3 runs to 13 residues. Germline V gene sequence: CDR1 MNHEY, CDR2 SVGEGT. Trimming shortened V by 2 bases and J by 7 bases, and 11 bases separated the two germline ends. The CDR3 nucleotides are TGTGCCAGCAGTTACGGTGGGAAGCGTGGCTACACCTCC. The encoded protein is CASSYGGKRGYTS.

This clonotype was seen just once. V is TRBV5-4 and J is TRBJ1-1; 7 bases agree with TRBD1. With 7 bases clipped from V and 7 bases from J, the junction kept 10 bases outside the gene matches. From germline, CDR1 is SGHNT and CDR2 YYREEE (reference sequence). This CDR3 is 13 amino acids long. The CDR3 loop reads CASGGQSIGEAFF. The CDR3 nucleotides are TGTGCCAGCGGGGGACAGAGCATCGGTGAAGCTTTCTTT.

The chain is built from TRBV25-1 and TRBJ2-7; no definite D call. The CDR3 totals 13 residues. Per the germline V gene, CDR1 is MGHDK and CDR2 is SYGVNS. The V end was cut by 6 bases, the J end by 2 bases, with 11 bases between. The CDR3 nucleotides are TGTGCCAGCAGCGCCGGAATACCCTACGAGCAGTACTTC. It is translated as CASSAGIPYEQYF.

Concerning this clonotype itself: The conserved phenylalanine or tryptophan is not found at the CDR3 terminus, so this likely reflects a read error. The DNA is left out, because the CDR3 cannot be placed on it with certainty; the CDR3 is given as TCRdb lists it. The gene calls are TRBV7-9 and TRBJ1-5. From germline, CDR1 is SEHNR and CDR2 FQNEAQ (reference sequence). The CDR3 has 13 amino acids, counting both end residues. Here the CDR3 reads CASSLNRTGTMAT.

The chain couples TRBV19 to TRBJ2-7; either TRBD1 or TRBD2 may supply D (6 bases each). CDR1 is LNHDA, CDR2 SQIVND, per germline (reference sequence). Trimming removed 2 bases at V and 7 bases at J, with 15 bases between. CDR3 length equals 14 residues. DNA for the CDR3: TGTGCCAGTAGTATATCGGGGGCGGTCAATGAGCAGTACTTC. Its translation: CASSISGAVNEQYF.

With regard to this clonotype: The junction does not match germline at one end; this may be a read error. This sequence joins TRBV7-8 and TRBJ2-3; 16 bases map to TRBD2. Germline V gene sequence: CDR1 SGHVS, CDR2 FQNEAQ. The CDR3 consists of 14 residues. CDR3 sequence: CASSLAGLAGGHGF. The CDR3 region has the DNA TGTGCCAGCAGCTTAGCGGGACTAGCGGGGGGGCATGGATTT. The variable domain in full, with the rest retrieved from reference TRBV7-8 and TRBJ2-3, is GAGVSQSPRYKVAKRGQDVALRCDPISGHVSLFWYQQALGQGPEFLTYFQNEAQLDKSGLPSDRFFAERPEGSVSTLKIQRTQQEDSAVYLCASSLAGLAGGHGFGPGTRLTVL.

A remark on this clonotype: One end of the junction does not line up with germline, which may come from a read error. This chain joins TRBV10-1 and TRBJ1-6; D gene ambiguous. Germline CDR1 reads WNHNN; CDR2 reads SYGVQD (reference sequence). The CDR3 contains 15 residues. The CDR3 DNA sequence: TGTGCCAGCAGTGAAGGGTGGATGGGTACTCCACCCCTCCACTTT. This gives the protein CASSEGWMGTPPLHF.

This clonotype was detected many times. The V and J genes are TRBV20-1 and TRBJ2-5; weak D call: TRBD1 (5 bases). Germline CDR1 DFQATT, CDR2 SNEGSKA (reference sequence). Trimming removed 1 base from V and 2 bases from J, with 11 bases in between. The CDR3 runs 14 residues. The CDR3: CSARVPRDQETQYF. The CDR3 region has the DNA TGCAGTGCTAGAGTGCCCAGGGATCAAGAGACCCAGTACTTC.

The chain combines TRBV20-1 with TRBJ2-2, with 12 bases matching TRBD2. With 0 bases clipped from V and 6 bases from J, the junction kept 2 bases outside the gene matches. CDR3 length: 15 residues. Germline-derived CDR1 and CDR2 are DFQATT and SNEGSKA (reference sequence). The CDR3 DNA is TGCAGTGCTAGAGATCTAGCGGGAGGGTCCGGGGAGCTGTTTTTT. Protein product: CSARDLAGGSGELFF.